This T cell receptor beta chain originates from a study of T cells in Graves' hyperthyroidism and ophthalmopathy. Study-level information: Before any treatment, at initial diagnosis, peripheral blood was collected. Whole-study results and caveats: Within blood appeared most thyroid clonotypes that had expanded above 0.001.

There were TCR beta CDR3 regions amplified from RNA transcripts. With the HTBI primer set, the TCR CDR3 went through a first round of RT-PCR. MiXCR, run by TCRdb on the multiplex PCR reads, gives a single entry per CDR3 protein. The sample contains around 600,000 distinct CDR3 sequences, roughly 14% of which appear only once. There are a few counts of this clonotype. Its antigen is undetermined. Trimming cost V 5 bases and J 3 bases, with 18 bases left between them. The CDR3 covers 16 residues. The germline V gene has CDR1 LGHNA and CDR2 YSLEER. The chain carries TRBV4-3 and TRBJ2-3; D not certain. The specimen was blood. The sequence was obtained from a woman between 45 and 65 years old with Graves' ophthalmopathy. CDR3 DNA: TGCGCCAGCAGCACCCCCGGGCCCGAGGATACAGATACGCAGTATTTT. Encoded protein: CASSTPGPEDTDTQYF.